This T cell receptor (beta chain) was found in a study of blood T cell repertoires in COVID-19. Study details: Sites in the United States, Italy and Spain provided acute and convalescent COVID-19 samples. Nucleic acid was either cDNA or gDNA, and it came from T cells, B-cell-depleted T cells, or PBMCs.

Clones were read by immunoSEQ multiplex PCR, and TCRdb kept only the in-frame ones, dropping some. The table lists 200,000 to 250,000 clones, around 90% of them singletons, with less than 0.9% in the top ten. Which cohort a participant joined came from the clinical history participants gave. A COVID-19 case had been met by exposed participants during the 2 weeks before study entry. Sequencing input: PBMCs or T cells enriched from blood (not recorded which). The TCR comes from a man aged 50 to 60 who had been exposed to COVID-19.

Written as DNA, the CDR3 is TGTGCCAGCAACGTCTTGAGAACCGGGGAGCTGTTTTTT. Translation gives CASNVLRTGELFF. The chain recombines TRBV6-1 with TRBJ2-2, with D uncertain. This CDR3 is 13 amino acids long. From germline, CDR1 is MNHNS and CDR2 SASEGT. The ends were cut back, 7 bases at V and 5 bases at J, with 11 bases in the middle.